The 28 T cell receptor beta chains given below trace back to one sample, sequenced in a study of radiation and T cells in renal cell carcinoma. Libraries were prepared by immunoSEQ multiplex PCR; TCRdb keeps only in-frame clonotypes and omits some of them. Here the sample spans about 78,000 clones, roughly nine tenths being singletons. This sample's time point: blood 4 weeks post-SBRT, at nephrectomy. Treatment reported: 15 Gy SBRT to primary tumor, nephrectomy 4 weeks later. The sequencing used blood, collected from a patient whose treatment included radiotherapy and nephrectomy. These receptor sequences come from a woman aged 70-85 years with renal cell carcinoma.

The genes are TRBV19 and TRBJ1-2; maybe TRBD1 (5 bases). The V gene lost 3 bases and the J gene lost 2 bases, with 13 bases spanning the gap. CDR3 size: 15 residues. Looked up from germline, CDR1 is LNHDA and CDR2 is SQIVND (reference sequence). The CDR3: CASSMDQGRNYGYTF. The CDR3 nucleotides are TGTGCCAGTAGTATGGATCAGGGCAGAAACTATGGCTACACCTTC. Supplemented by reference TRBV19 and TRBJ1-2, the full variable domain reads DGGITQSPKYLFRKEGQNVTLSCEQNLNHDAMYWYRQDPGQGLRLIYYSQIVNDFQKGDIAEGYSVSREKKESFPLTVTSAQKNPTAFYLCASSMDQGRNYGYTFGSGTRLTVV.

CDR3 sequence: CASSLGLAGIDEQFF. The CDR3 DNA reads as TGTGCCAGCAGCTTAGGGCTAGCGGGGATCGATGAGCAGTTCTTC. The rearrangement uses TRBV7-3 and TRBJ2-1; TRBD2 aligns across 9 bases. CDR1 and CDR2 (germline): SGHTA, FQGTGA. The CDR3 covers 15 residues. The J segment lost 8 bases and the V segment lost 2 bases, leaving 7 bases of the junction unmatched.

For this clone: Additional DNA sequences in this sample encode the identical CDR3. This chain connects TRBV29-1 to TRBJ2-1, with 11 positions matching TRBD1. The CDR3 sequence is 14 residues long. Germline V gene data show CDR1 as SQVTM and CDR2 as ANQGSEA. After removal of 5 bases from V and 4 bases from J, the junction contained 4 bases not matched to a gene. The CDR3 spells CSVRRDRGYNEQFF. DNA of the CDR3: TGCAGCGTTCGCCGGGACAGGGGGTACAATGAGCAGTTCTTC.

This clone showed up just once. The chain employs TRBV6-5 and TRBJ2-5, with 11 positions matching TRBD2. V lost 0 bases and J lost 11; bases outside the gene matches: 8. CDR3 length: 15 amino acids. Germline V gives CDR1 MNHEY, CDR2 SVGAGI. The CDR3 bases are TGTGCCAGCAGTTACTCTAGGCTAGCGGGGGGCCTACAGTACTTC. It translates to CASSYSRLAGGLQYF.

The V gene is TRBV5-4, the J gene TRBJ1-2; tentatively, D is TRBD1 (6 bases). V lost 4 bases to trimming and J lost 4 bases, with 11 bases between them. This CDR3 region has 13 residues. CDR1 and CDR2 from the germline V gene are SGHNT and YYREEE (reference sequence). The CDR3 coding sequence is TGTGCCAGCAGCCGAGGGGGAGCCTATGGCTACACCTTC. This sequence encodes CASSRGGAYGYTF.

The chain recombines TRBV6-5 with TRBJ2-7; D may be TRBD1 or TRBD2 (5 bases each). The germline V gene encodes CDR1 MNHEY and CDR2 SVGAGI. The CDR3 contains 15 residues. The V end lost 6 bases, the J end lost 2 bases, and 17 bases lay between the germline ends. In nucleotides, the CDR3 is TGTGCCAGCAGACTCGGCCGGGACGGGCCCTACGAGCAGTACTTC. Encoded protein: CASRLGRDGPYEQYF.

This clone was detected only once. The chain uses TRBV9 and TRBJ2-3, with TRBD2 identical over 13 bases. The J segment lost 6 bases and the V segment lost 3 bases, leaving 4 bases of the junction unmatched. The CDR3 length is 15 residues. Looked up from germline, CDR1 is SGDLS and CDR2 is YYNGEE. The CDR3 sequence is CASSGLTSGGDTQYF. DNA for the CDR3: TGTGCCAGCAGCGGACTGACTAGCGGGGGGGATACGCAGTATTTT.

The rearrangement links TRBV5-1 to TRBJ1-2; TRBD1 matches at 10 bases. The germline CDR1 and CDR2 sequences are SGHRS and YFSETQ. This CDR3 is 14 amino acids long. Unmatched junction bases numbered 6, after V lost 3 bases and J lost 7 bases. In DNA, the CDR3 is TGCGCCAGCAGCTGGGGACAGGGGAAAAGTGGCTACACCTTC. It translates to CASSWGQGKSGYTF.

With respect to this clone: Distinct nucleotide sequences in the sample also encode this CDR3. This chain uses TRBV4-1 with TRBJ1-1; 8 positions match TRBD1. CDR1 MGHRA and CDR2 YSYEKL come from the germline V gene. The CDR3 sequence is 14 residues long. V shed 8 bases and J 6 bases; nucleotides not matched to a gene: 11. The CDR3 sequence is CASEPDRGFAEAFF. CDR3 coding DNA: TGCGCCAGCGAACCAGACAGGGGATTTGCTGAAGCTTTCTTT.

The chain joins TRBV28 to TRBJ2-4; 9 positions agree with TRBD2. The CDR3 has 16 amino acids. V shed 2 bases, J shed 6 bases, and the junction held 8 bases outside the gene matches. CDR1 is MDHEN and CDR2 is SYDVKM in the germline V gene. The CDR3 coding sequence is TGTGCCAGCAGTTTACAGGGCGGGGGGGCCTCAAACATTCAGTACTTC. It specifies CASSLQGGGASNIQYF.

The rearrangement links TRBV28 to TRBJ1-4, with D uncertain. This CDR3 spans 15 amino acids. From germline, CDR1 is MDHEN and CDR2 SYDVKM. Trimming stripped 3 bases from V and 0 bases from J, with 8 bases between. The CDR3 protein is CASSFGLTTNEKLFF. The CDR3 DNA is TGTGCCAGCAGTTTTGGGTTGACAACTAATGAAAAACTGTTTTTT.

The CDR3 sequence: CASSEGSLNTEAFF. CDR3 coding DNA: TGTGCCAGCAGCGAAGGTTCTTTGAACACTGAAGCTTTCTTT. J is TRBJ1-1 and V is TRBV9; the D is unclear. Looked up from germline, CDR1 is SGDLS and CDR2 is YYNGEE. The CDR3 length is 14 residues. Trimming removed 3 bases from V and 0 bases from J, with 9 bases in between. The whole variable domain, filled in from reference TRBV9 and TRBJ1-1, reads DSGVTQTPKHLITATGQRVTLRCSPRSGDLSVYWYQQSLDQGLQFLIQYYNGEERAKGNILERFSAQQFPDLHSELNLSSLELGDSALYFCASSEGSLNTEAFFGQGTRLTVV.

In this sample, this clone turned up a few times. The rearrangement joins TRBV4-3 to TRBJ2-7, with D possibly TRBD2 on 6 matching bases. With 4 bases removed from V and 6 bases from J, the gap between germline ends came to 7 bases. The V gene's germline CDR1 is LGHNA and CDR2 YSLEER. The CDR3 is 11 amino acids. The CDR3 reads CASSLGGEQYF. For the CDR3, the DNA is TGCGCCAGCAGCCTGGGGGGCGAGCAGTACTTC.

This clone occurred a few times. The V gene is TRBV15, the J gene TRBJ1-1; possible D gene TRBD1, 5 bases. The CDR3 runs to 13 residues. Per the germline V gene, CDR1 is LNHNV and CDR2 is YYDKDF (reference sequence). V was cut by 7 bases and J by 1 base, with 10 bases left in between. CDR3 in amino acids: CATTDGANTEAFF. The DNA of the CDR3 is TGTGCCACCACTGACGGGGCGAACACTGAAGCTTTCTTT.

The chain is built from TRBV19 and TRBJ1-5, with 9 bases matching TRBD1. The trim removed 4 bases at V and 5 bases at J, leaving 6 bases unmatched. CDR1 is LNHDA and CDR2 is SQIVND in the germline V gene (reference sequence). The CDR3 spans 15 residues. DNA of the CDR3: TGTGCCAGTAGTACCCAACAGGGGGCGGATCAGCCCCAGCATTTT. Encoded protein: CASSTQQGADQPQHF.

Remarks on this clone: Other nucleotide sequences in the sample specify the same CDR3. This rearrangement joins TRBV29-1 to TRBJ2-7; 8 nucleotides agree with TRBD1. Trimming took 3 bases from V and 4 from J; bases not matched to a gene: 11. The CDR3 is 15 residues long. Germline CDR1 SQVTM, CDR2 ANQGSEA. The CDR3, as DNA: TGCAGCGTTGAGGTTCGGCAGGGGGCCACATACGAGCAGTACTTC. Amino acid sequence: CSVEVRQGATYEQYF.

The rearrangement links TRBV9 to TRBJ1-5; 7 positions agree with TRBD1. Germline V CDR1 and CDR2: SGDLS, YYNGEE. The CDR3 runs to 13 residues. V was clipped by 0 bases and J by 7 bases; unmatched bases: 1. DNA of the CDR3: TGTGCCAGCAGCGTAGGGGACAGCCAGCCCCAGCATTTT. It codes for CASSVGDSQPQHF.

The V gene is TRBV2, the J gene TRBJ2-7; 10 bases align to TRBD1. Germline assignment: CDR1 SNHLY and CDR2 FYNNEI. The CDR3 spans 11 residues. V gave up 10 bases and J gave up 6 bases; unmatched junction bases: 3. The CDR3 protein is CATRTGGEQYF. In DNA form, the CDR3 reads TGTGCCACCCGGACAGGGGGCGAGCAGTACTTC.

The V call is TRBV4-2, the J call TRBJ1-1; D not certain. Germline values: CDR1 LGHNA, CDR2 YNFKEQ. CDR3 length: 15 residues. Trimming pared 1 base from V and 8 bases from J, leaving 17 bases between. Here the CDR3 DNA reads TGTGCCAGCAGCCAAGGCATTACGGGGAGGGCCGAAGCTTTCTTT. This sequence encodes CASSQGITGRAEAFF.

This clone was found once. This chain links TRBV28 with TRBJ1-4; D gene ambiguous. This CDR3 has 18 amino acids. Per germline, CDR1 MDHEN and CDR2 SYDVKM. Trimming removed 3 bases from V and 0 bases from J, with 17 bases in between. CDR3 sequence: CASSFLGIADTTNEKLFF. Written as DNA, the CDR3 is TGTGCCAGCAGTTTTCTTGGCATCGCCGATACAACTAATGAAAAACTGTTTTTT.

This chain joins TRBV29-1 and TRBJ2-1, with D perhaps being TRBD1 or TRBD2 (5 bases each). Trimming removed 3 bases at V and 15 bases at J, with 18 bases between. CDR3 length equals 12 residues. In germline, CDR1 is SQVTM, CDR2 ANQGSEA. Written as DNA, the CDR3 is TGCAGCGTTGACATGCGTCTTCGGGGCCGGTTCTTC. This sequence encodes CSVDMRLRGRFF.

This chain links TRBV11-3 with TRBJ2-7, with no clear D. In germline, CDR1 is SGHNT, CDR2 YENEEA. V lost 1 base and J 6 bases, leaving 7 bases between the germline ends. The CDR3 is 12 amino acids. The CDR3 coding sequence is TGTGCCAGCAGCTTAGCGGAGAGCGAGCAGTACTTC. Translated, it gives CASSLAESEQYF.

The chain recombines TRBV28 with TRBJ2-7; the D gene is possibly TRBD2 (5 bases). The length of the CDR3 is 11 residues. Trimming left V 4 bases short and J 6 bases short, with 7 bases between. Germline values: CDR1 MDHEN, CDR2 SYDVKM. CDR3 DNA: TGTGCCAGCAGTTCTCGGGGCGAGCAGTACTTC. It translates to CASSSRGEQYF. Together with reference TRBV28 and TRBJ2-7, the CDR3 gives the full variable domain: DVKVTQSSRYLVKRTGEKVFLECVQDMDHENMFWYRQDPGLGLRLIYFSYDVKMKEKGDIPEGYSVSREKKERFSLILESASTNQTSMYLCASSSRGEQYFGPGTRLTVT.

The chain recombines TRBV19 with TRBJ1-1; D unresolved. CDR3 size: 12 residues. V was cut by 10 bases and J by 1 base, with 10 bases left in between. From germline, CDR1 is LNHDA and CDR2 SQIVND (reference sequence). The CDR3 loop is CATRHTNTEAFF. For the CDR3, the DNA is TGTGCCACTAGACACACGAACACTGAAGCTTTCTTT.

The chain recombines TRBV5-4 with TRBJ1-2; TRBD1 might be the D (6 bases). Germline V gives CDR1 SGHNT, CDR2 YYREEE (reference sequence). The CDR3 extends over 14 amino acids. The germline V and J ends were trimmed by 2 bases and 1 base, with 9 bases remaining between them. The CDR3 nucleotides read TGTGCCAGCAGCTTACCACAGGGTAACTATGGCTACACCTTC. It encodes CASSLPQGNYGYTF.

This chain links TRBV28 with TRBJ1-2; D possibly corresponds to TRBD1 (5 bases). V lost 2 bases, J lost 4 bases, and 11 bases lay in between. Per the germline V gene, CDR1 is MDHEN and CDR2 is SYDVKM. CDR3 size: 14 residues. The CDR3 reads CASSLGGLLYGYTF. In nucleotides, the CDR3 is TGTGCCAGCAGTTTAGGGGGTTTGCTCTATGGCTACACCTTC.

The chain joins TRBV5-4 to TRBJ2-1; 11 bases fit TRBD2. The germline V gene encodes CDR1 SGHNT and CDR2 YYREEE (reference sequence). This CDR3 contains 14 residues. J lost 9 bases, V lost 4 bases, and 6 bases had no gene match. CDR3 bases: TGTGCCAGCAGCAATAGCGGGGGGGCGACTGAGCAGTTCTTC. Translation: CASSNSGGATEQFF.

V gene TRBV5-4 combines with J gene TRBJ1-1; no reliable D call. Germline V lookup: CDR1 SGHNT, CDR2 YYREEE (reference sequence). The CDR3 is 13 amino acids. Between the trimmed V and J ends, which lost 4 bases and 1 base, there was a span of 8 bases. The CDR3 region is CASSGPRNTEAFF. Written as DNA, the CDR3 is TGTGCCAGCAGCGGGCCCCGGAACACTGAAGCTTTCTTT. Complete variable domain (other parts from reference TRBV5-4 and TRBJ1-1): ETGVTQSPTHLIKTRGQQVTLRCSSQSGHNTVSWYQQALGQGPQFIFQYYREEENGRGNFPPRFSGLQFPNYSSELNVNALELDDSALYLCASSGPRNTEAFFGQGTRLTVV.